These 9 T cell receptor beta chains were all obtained from the same sample, sequenced in a study of cytomegalovirus exposure and HLA in healthy donors. In the PCR, 60 Vbeta and 13 Jbeta primers were used. Sequencing was performed with immunoSEQ multiplex PCR; in TCRdb, only in-frame clones are kept and a portion is missing. The data hold around 130,000 clones, with more than 60% observed a single time. The sample was PBMCs. The receptor source for this set is a woman aged 40-49 years in good health and CMV-seronegative.

In this sample, this clone turned up once. The chain carries TRBV11-2 and TRBJ2-7; 11 bases align to TRBD2. CDR3 length equals 15 residues. V lost 5 bases and J lost 2; bases outside the gene matches: 5. Germline CDR1 SGHAT, CDR2 FQNNGV. CDR3 region: CASSEGTSGPYEQYF. The CDR3 coding sequence is TGTGCCAGCAGCGAGGGGACTAGCGGACCCTACGAGCAGTACTTC.

The rearrangement uses TRBV7-2 and TRBJ2-1; 10 positions agree with TRBD1. V was clipped by 1 base and J by 6 bases; unmatched bases: 6. Germline V gene lookup returns CDR1 SGHTA and CDR2 FQGNSA. This CDR3 is 16 amino acids long. The CDR3 spells CASSLDVGQGRNEQFF. The CDR3 DNA is TGTGCCAGCAGCTTAGACGTGGGACAGGGGCGCAATGAGCAGTTCTTC.

The V gene is TRBV7-8, the J gene TRBJ1-4; 9 nucleotides align to TRBD1. The CDR3 consists of 20 residues. The ends lost 0 bases at V and 0 bases at J; junction bases unmatched: 11. Per germline, CDR1 SGHVS and CDR2 FQNEAQ. DNA of the CDR3: TGTGCCAGCAGCTTAGCAGGTGGACAGGGGCGCCGGGCAACTAATGAAAAACTGTTTTTT. Translated: CASSLAGGQGRRATNEKLFF.

V is TRBV19 and J is TRBJ2-1, with TRBD2 matching over 7 bases. The V gene's germline CDR1 is LNHDA and CDR2 SQIVND (reference sequence). CDR3 size: 15 residues. V was pared by 5 bases and J by 4 bases, with 8 bases of the junction left unmatched. CDR3 amino acids: CASSPRGAGYNEQFF. CDR3 nucleotides: TGTGCCAGTAGTCCCCGGGGAGCGGGGTACAATGAGCAGTTCTTC. Supplemented by reference TRBV19 and TRBJ2-1, the full variable domain reads DGGITQSPKYLFRKEGQNVTLSCEQNLNHDAMYWYRQDPGQGLRLIYYSQIVNDFQKGDIAEGYSVSREKKESFPLTVTSAQKNPTAFYLCASSPRGAGYNEQFFGPGTRLTVL.

This clone was seen a handful of times. The chain employs TRBV7-9 and TRBJ1-1, with 7 bases that match TRBD1. Germline CDR1 SEHNR, CDR2 FQNEAQ (reference sequence). J was trimmed by 1 base and V by 5 bases; bases with no gene match: 7. This CDR3 comprises 15 residues. In nucleotides, the CDR3 is TGTGCCAGCAGCATTCAGGGGGGTGGGAACACTGAAGCTTTCTTT. This gives the protein CASSIQGGGNTEAFF. The full variable domain, completed using reference TRBV7-9 and TRBJ1-1, is DTGVSQNPRHKITKRGQNVTFRCDPISEHNRLYWYRQTLGQGPEFLTYFQNEAQLEKSRLLSDRFSAERPKGSFSTLEIQRTEQGDSAMYLCASSIQGGGNTEAFFGQGTRLTVV.

This chain joins TRBV5-8 and TRBJ2-1, with a possible D match to TRBD2 (5 bases). The germline gives CDR1 SGHTS, CDR2 YDEGEE. The CDR3 extends over 14 amino acids. Trimming took off 6 bases at V and 0 bases at J, with 10 bases between the two ends. CDR3 in DNA: TGTGCCAGCATCACTCGGGGCTCCTACAATGAGCAGTTCTTC. Amino acid sequence: CASITRGSYNEQFF.

This chain joins TRBV15 and TRBJ1-2; 8 bases fit TRBD1. The length of the CDR3 is 16 residues. CDR1 is LNHNV and CDR2 is YYDKDF in the germline V gene (reference sequence). With 5 bases clipped from V and 3 bases from J, the junction kept 11 bases outside the gene matches. CDR3 loop: CATSGTMDRVHYGYTF. For the CDR3, the DNA is TGTGCCACCAGCGGAACTATGGACAGGGTACACTATGGCTACACCTTC.

This clone was picked up one time. The chain carries TRBV6-1 and TRBJ2-3, with a possible D match to TRBD1 (5 bases). Germline-derived CDR1 and CDR2 are MNHNS and SASEGT. V lost 7 bases, J lost 2 bases, and 10 bases lay in between. The CDR3 has 13 residues. In DNA, the CDR3 is TGTGCCAGCAACCGACAGCCCACAGATACGCAGTATTTT. This translates into CASNRQPTDTQYF.

V and J are TRBV6-1 and TRBJ2-3; 11 bases are shared with TRBD2. The germline gives CDR1 MNHNS, CDR2 SASEGT. The CDR3 sequence is 15 residues long. The V and J ends lost 6 bases and 2 bases, in that order; junction bases with no gene match: 4. The CDR3 region is CASSALAGDTDTQYF. As DNA, the CDR3 is TGTGCCAGCAGCGCACTAGCGGGGGACACAGATACGCAGTATTTT.